The 9 T cell receptor beta chains in this list originate from one sample, sequenced in a study of T cell repertoires in aging, cancer and after chemotherapy (dated by TCRdb to the late 2010s). This sample was sequenced with an Illumina MiSeq. Rearranged TRB sequences spanning V, D and J segments were amplified by multiplex touch-down PCR using a mixed TRB-A/B primer pool. TCRdb reprocessing: public reads trimmed at Q25 with fastp, clones called with MiXCR, in-frame beta chains kept. Every CDR3 protein is listed once, alongside the most common genes and DNA of its rows. The sample table records some 9,300 distinct CDR3 sequences; under 45% of these occur just once. The ten largest account for roughly 1.8% of the sample. TCR beta rearrangements were amplified from genomic DNA isolated from peripheral blood, not from sorted cells or RNA. The specimen was blood. All receptors derive from a human donor in good health.

Judged by abundance, this clonotype is medium-sized. This sequence joins TRBV12-3 or TRBV12-4 and TRBJ1-5, with unresolved D. This CDR3 region has 12 residues. Trimming shortened V by 3 bases and J by 7 bases, and 7 bases separated the two germline ends. The CDR3: CASSFGGQPQHF. CDR3 nucleotide sequence: TGTGCCAGCAGTTTTGGTGGGCAGCCCCAGCATTTT.

A few counts support this clonotype. This rearrangement joins TRBV4-1 to TRBJ1-1, with D uncertain. This CDR3 is 14 amino acids long. Germline CDR1 MGHRA, CDR2 YSYEKL. V lost 5 bases, J lost 1 base, and 11 bases lay in between. For the CDR3, the DNA is TGCGCCAGCAGCAAAATCACGGAGAACACTGAAGCTTTCTTT. Translating gives CASSKITENTEAFF.

This clonotype was seen a few times. J is TRBJ2-1 and V is TRBV5-4; D is unresolved. The CDR3 sequence is 16 residues long. Germline values: CDR1 SGHNT, CDR2 YYREEE (reference sequence). V was trimmed by 2 bases and J by 0 bases, leaving 12 bases between them. This CDR3 reads CASSLGPKSSYNEQFF. In nucleotides, the CDR3 is TGTGCCAGCAGCTTAGGACCGAAGAGCTCCTACAATGAGCAGTTCTTC.

V gene TRBV6-5 combines with J gene TRBJ2-7; 9 nucleotides agree with TRBD2. CDR3 length: 15 residues. V gave up 0 bases and J gave up 2 bases; unmatched junction bases: 2. In germline, CDR1 is MNHEY, CDR2 SVGAGI. This CDR3 reads CASSYSAGGTYEQYV. CDR3 coding DNA: TGTGCCAGCAGTTACTCAGCGGGGGGAACCTACGAGCAGTACGTC.

This clonotype appeared a single time. The chain carries TRBV5-6 and TRBJ2-5; D remains unclear. Germline loops: CDR1 SGHDT, CDR2 YYEEEE. CDR3 length: 15 amino acids. Between the trimmed V and J ends, which lost 6 bases and 0 bases, there was a span of 15 bases. CDR3 amino acids: CASNMYPDNQETQYF. The CDR3 DNA is TGTGCCAGCAACATGTATCCCGACAACCAAGAGACCCAGTACTTC.

The chain is built from TRBV6-6 and TRBJ2-7; no firm D call. Germline V CDR1 and CDR2: MNHNY, SVGAGI (reference sequence). V lost 7 bases and J lost 3, with 13 bases in between. CDR3 length: 13 amino acids. CDR3 DNA: TGTGCCAGCAAGCACCCCGATGTCTACGAGCAGTACTTC. It yields the protein CASKHPDVYEQYF.

This clonotype was observed a single time. A much larger clone lies a single base off, so this may be a read error. The chain employs TRBV29-1 and TRBJ2-5; D is ambiguous. Germline assignment: CDR1 SQVTM and CDR2 ANQGSEA. The V end lost 5 bases, the J end lost 11 bases, and 15 bases lay between the germline ends. The CDR3 loop spans 11 amino acids. The CDR3: CSVPHQTAQYF. The CDR3 DNA reads TGCAGCGTTCCACATCAGACCGCGCAGTACTTC.

This clonotype occurred a few times. In DNA, the CDR3 is TGTGCCAGCAGCCCCCAAGGCAGGGGGGAGCAGTACGTC. This translates into CASSPQGRGEQYV. The chain carries TRBV7-2 and TRBJ2-7; 7 bases line up with TRBD1. The length of the CDR3 is 13 residues. The V gene end was trimmed by 5 bases and the J gene end by 7 bases; junction bases not matched to a gene: 8. Per the germline V gene, CDR1 is SGHTA and CDR2 is FQGNSA.

V gene TRBV20-1 combines with J gene TRBJ2-3; D is unresolved. From germline, CDR1 is DFQATT and CDR2 SNEGSKA (reference sequence). The CDR3 contains 11 residues. Trimming pared 1 base from V and 6 bases from J, leaving 5 bases between. This chain's CDR3 is CSARVGDTQYF. For the CDR3, the DNA is TGCAGTGCTAGAGTCGGGGATACGCAGTATTTT.